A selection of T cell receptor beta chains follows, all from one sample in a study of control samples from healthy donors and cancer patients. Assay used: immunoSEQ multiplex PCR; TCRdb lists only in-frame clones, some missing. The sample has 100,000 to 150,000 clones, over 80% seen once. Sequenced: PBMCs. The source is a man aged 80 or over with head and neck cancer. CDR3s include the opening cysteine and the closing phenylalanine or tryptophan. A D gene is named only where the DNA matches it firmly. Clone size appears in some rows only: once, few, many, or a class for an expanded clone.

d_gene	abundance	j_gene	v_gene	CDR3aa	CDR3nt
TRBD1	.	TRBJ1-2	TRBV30	CAWRGTDRLTNYGYTF	TGTGCCTGGAGGGGGACAGACCGACTAACTAACTATGGCTACACCTTC
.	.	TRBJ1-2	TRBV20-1	CSANGIYGYTF	TGCAGTGCTAACGGGATATATGGCTACACCTTC
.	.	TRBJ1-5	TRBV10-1	CASSKTWNQPQHF	TGCGCCAGCAGTAAAACCTGGAATCAGCCCCAGCATTTT
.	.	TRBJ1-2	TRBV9	CASSVGLSWIGYTF	TGTGCCAGCAGCGTAGGTTTGTCTTGGATTGGCTACACCTTC
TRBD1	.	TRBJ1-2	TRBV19	CASSIGDRINYGYTF	TGTGCCAGTAGTATAGGGGACAGGATCAACTATGGCTACACCTTC
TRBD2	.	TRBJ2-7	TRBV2	CASSDLRELGYEQYF	TGTGCCAGCAGTGACTTGCGGGAGTTGGGATACGAGCAGTACTTC
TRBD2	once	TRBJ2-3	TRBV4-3	CASSQDRSSGKQYF	TGCGCCAGCAGCCAAGATCGAAGTAGCGGGAAGCAGTATTTT
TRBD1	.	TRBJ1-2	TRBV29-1	CSVGGTGEEGYGYTF	TGCAGCGTTGGAGGGACAGGGGAAGAAGGTTATGGCTACACCTTC
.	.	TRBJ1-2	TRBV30	CAWSVSGRPAWTF	TGTGCCTGGAGTGTTTCGGGCCGCCCAGCGTGGACCTTC
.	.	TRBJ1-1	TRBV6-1	CASSENTEAFF	TGTGCCAGCAGTGAAAACACTGAAGCTTTCTTT
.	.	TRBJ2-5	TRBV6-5	CASSYDSGETQYF	TGTGCCAGCAGTTACGACAGCGGAGAGACCCAGTACTTC
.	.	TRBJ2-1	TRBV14	CASSQVRQGEQFF	TGTGCCAGCAGCCAAGTCCGGCAAGGTGAGCAGTTCTTC
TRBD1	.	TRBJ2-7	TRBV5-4	CASSLSMGQGYEQYF	TGTGCCAGCAGCTTATCTATGGGACAGGGGTACGAGCAGTACTTC
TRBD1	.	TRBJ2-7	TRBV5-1	CASRTSGGFDEQYF	TGCGCCAGCAGGACATCAGGGGGTTTCGACGAGCAGTACTTC
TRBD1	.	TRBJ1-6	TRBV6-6	CASRPPGQGGNSPLHF	TGTGCCAGCAGACCTCCGGGACAGGGAGGCAATTCACCCCTCCACTTT
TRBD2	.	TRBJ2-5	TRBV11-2	CASSPRQLAGSWTQYF	TGTGCCAGCAGCCCCCGACAGCTAGCGGGCTCATGGACCCAGTACTTC
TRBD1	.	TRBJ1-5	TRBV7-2	CASRPGGDNQPQHF	TGTGCCAGCAGACCAGGGGGGGACAATCAGCCCCAGCATTTT
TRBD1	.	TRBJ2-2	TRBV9	CASSVEGQGGPGELFF	TGTGCCAGCAGCGTAGAGGGACAGGGGGGGCCCGGGGAGCTGTTTTTT
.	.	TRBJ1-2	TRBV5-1	CASSKNRGQSNYGYTF	TGCGCCAGCAGCAAGAATCGAGGACAGTCAAACTATGGCTACACCTTC
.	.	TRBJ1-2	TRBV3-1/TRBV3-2	CASSQGSGRNYGYTF	TGTGCCAGCAGCCAAGGATCGGGGCGCAACTATGGCTACACCTTC